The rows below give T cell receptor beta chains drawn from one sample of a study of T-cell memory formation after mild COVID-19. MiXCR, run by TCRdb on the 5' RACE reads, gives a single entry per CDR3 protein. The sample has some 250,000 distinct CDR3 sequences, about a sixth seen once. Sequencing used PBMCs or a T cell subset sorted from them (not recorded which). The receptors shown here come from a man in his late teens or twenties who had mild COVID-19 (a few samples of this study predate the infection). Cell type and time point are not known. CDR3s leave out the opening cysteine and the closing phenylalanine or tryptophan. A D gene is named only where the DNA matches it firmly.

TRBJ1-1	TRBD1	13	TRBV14	ASSQKQGAVTEAF
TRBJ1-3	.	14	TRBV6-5	ASSYSLGGEGNTIY
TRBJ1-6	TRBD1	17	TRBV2	ASLELGTAPSSYNSPLH
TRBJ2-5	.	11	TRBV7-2	ASSPQDAETQY
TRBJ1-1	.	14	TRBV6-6	ASSYELFGGDTEAF
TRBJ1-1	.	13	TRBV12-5	ASGFPLAVKTEAF
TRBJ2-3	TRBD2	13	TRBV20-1	SAPRRGGAPDTQY
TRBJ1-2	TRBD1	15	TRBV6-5	ASSYSMDLGQGYGYT
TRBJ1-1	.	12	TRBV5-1	ASSSMSPNTEAF
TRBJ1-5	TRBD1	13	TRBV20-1	SAMRQGKGNQPQH
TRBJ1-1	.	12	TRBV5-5	ASSPRGGDTEAF
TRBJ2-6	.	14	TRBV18	ASSPLTGPGANVLT
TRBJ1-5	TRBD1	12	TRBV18	ASSLDREYQPQH
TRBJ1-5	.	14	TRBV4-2	ASSQDSGGLGQPQH
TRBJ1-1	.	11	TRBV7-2	ASSLVQRVEAF
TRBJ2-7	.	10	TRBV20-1	SARDRAYEQY
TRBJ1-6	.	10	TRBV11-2	ASSLVNTPLH
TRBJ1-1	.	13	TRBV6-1	ASSENVSGNTEAF
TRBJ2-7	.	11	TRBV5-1	ASSLTSRDEQY
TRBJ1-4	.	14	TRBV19	ASSLLGRPFNEKLF
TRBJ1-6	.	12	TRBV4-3	ASSQREGVTPLH
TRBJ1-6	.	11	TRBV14	ASSQERGSPLH
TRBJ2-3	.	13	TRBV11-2	ASSSPGLSTDTQY
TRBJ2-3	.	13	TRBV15	ATRPGGGGTDTQY
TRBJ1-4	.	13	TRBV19	ASSIVGATNEKLF
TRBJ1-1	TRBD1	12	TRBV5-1	ASSMDRGNTEAF
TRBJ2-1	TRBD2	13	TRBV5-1	ASIGTSGSYNEQF
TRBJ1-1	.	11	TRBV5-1	ASSGPAEPEAF
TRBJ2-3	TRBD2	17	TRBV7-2	ASSLGLAGGPSSTDTQY
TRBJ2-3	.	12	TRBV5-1	ASSFWESTDTQY
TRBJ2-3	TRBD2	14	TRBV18	ASSPPERAGPDTQY
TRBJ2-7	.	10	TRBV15	ATSRAGNEQY
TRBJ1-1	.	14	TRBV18	ASSPENWYMNTEAF
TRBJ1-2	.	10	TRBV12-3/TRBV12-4	ASSFNGDGYT
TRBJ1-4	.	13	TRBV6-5	ASSYSGTTNEKLF
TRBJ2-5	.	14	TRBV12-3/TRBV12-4	ASSPQRLEQLETQY
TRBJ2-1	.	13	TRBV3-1	ASSQWGDHYNEQF
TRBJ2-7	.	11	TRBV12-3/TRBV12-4	ASSSSGFYEQY
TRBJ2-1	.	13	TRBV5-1	ASSLVGDLYNEQF
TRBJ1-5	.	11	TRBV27	ASSPSYTQPQH
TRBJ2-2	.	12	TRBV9	ASSVVPDTGELF